This paragraph reports one T cell receptor (beta chain). This entry is derived from a study of blood T cell repertoires in COVID-19. The CDR3 is 12 amino acids. V was shortened by 1 base and J by 15 bases, with 13 bases between the two germline ends. Germline V gene lookup returns CDR1 SGHTA and CDR2 FQGNSA. The data were produced by immunoSEQ multiplex PCR, yet TCRdb's version contains in-frame clones alone and is incomplete. Here the sample spans hundreds of thousands of clones, roughly 85% being singletons. Everyone who took part was roughly 18 to 95 years old, and they came from about two dozen US areas. Clinical histories supplied by participants themselves formed the basis of cohort assignment. Contact with a PCR-confirmed or clinician-diagnosed COVID-19 case occurred within 2 weeks of entry.

The sequence came from a woman aged 45-59 years who had been exposed to COVID-19. Material: PBMCs or T cells enriched from blood (not recorded which). This sequence joins TRBV7-2 and TRBJ2-1; D may be TRBD1 (5 bases). DNA for the CDR3: TGTGCCAGCAGCTTAGGGCCTGGGGCCCCGTTCTTC. Translating gives CASSLGPGAPFF.